This T cell receptor beta chain is drawn from a study of T cell responses to AZD1222 COVID-19 vaccine (dated by TCRdb to the early 2020s). Regarding the study in general: A total of approximately 240 trial participants underwent TCR sequencing, of whom 207 received two doses of AZD1222 and approximately 25 received two doses of the MenACWY control vaccine. Trial participants were enrolled by age into 18-55, 56-69 and 70-plus year subgroups, with approximately 150, 30 and 60 TCR-sequenced participants respectively.

Concerning this clone: No antigen is known for it. One base away there is no much larger clone; base qualities are not given.

The time point label on this specimen signifies: baseline before first vaccination. The label giving this sample's treatment or condition can be read as: meningococcal conjugate vaccine given as trial control. Samples from vaccinated people were obtained from the UK trials COV001 and COV002, which included a single-blind randomized controlled phase 2/3 trial of AZD1222 (ChAdOx1 nCoV-19) in healthy adults. Trial participant PBMC samples were collected at day 0 and day 28 after the second dose for TCRbeta chain sequencing. The CDR3 regions of human TCRbeta chains were subjected to immunosequencing. Per the authors' processing: TCRs in the repertoires were compared against a reference library of SARS-CoV-2-specific TCRs that had been generated with the MIRA antigen-specificity platform. Breadth meant the fraction of unique TCRs that were SARS-CoV-2-associated, whereas depth meant the fraction of total T cells that were SARS-CoV-2-associated. Each spike-specific TCR was assigned to its reactive spike region and to a CD4 or CD8 class using the MIRA data. Log10-transformed breadth and depth values were compared by one-way ANOVA with Sidak's multiple comparisons tests. The table comes from immuneACCESS by way of TCRdb, which keeps in-frame sequences with V and J called. Part of the clones is missing from these tables; in studies checked, under half for an unresolved V gene and the rest for unknown reasons. That table is the source of V, J and clone size, and D and trimming were worked out from the DNA. This sample is represented by around 78,000 clones; nearly 90% of them were singletons. Of the sample, approximately 4.7% falls within the top ten clones.

Overall study outcomes, separate from this receptor: Reportedly, close to half of the unique spike-specific TCRs recognized epitopes lying outside the regions that are mutated in the B.1.351 and B.1.1.7 variants. In the small 56-69-year group, the increase in depth fell short of significance, most likely because of low power. No day 14 peak-response samples were available, so repertoires were characterized only after the peak T cell response. A significant rise in spike-specific TCR breadth and depth was observed after two AZD1222 doses relative to day 0 and relative to MenACWY recipients. Only six AZD1222 recipients were SARS-CoV-2 seropositive at baseline, limiting conclusions about previously exposed vaccinees. Most participants were white British and females outnumbered males, and the authors suggested that clonal diversity may have been underestimated. Vaccine-associated CD4 TCRs spanned the whole spike protein, with dominant responses in regions 160-218 and 743-854.

The receptor was derived from an adult in good health. This specimen was peripheral blood, taken on day 0 of MenACWY control vaccination.

The nucleotide sequence is given as TGCGCCAGCAGCCAAGATGAAGGGAGGTATGGCTACACCTTC. Protein translation: CASSQDEGRYGYTF. The chain was built from TRBV4-1 and TRBJ1-2; confidence is insufficient to name the D gene. Trimming at the junction amounts to 0 bases on V and 5 bases on J, and the germline ends lie 10 bases apart. CDR3 length: 14 amino acids, cysteine to phenylalanine. The DNA shown is the 42-base CDR3, in frame from base 1. The germline V gene yields MGHRA for CDR1 and YSYEKL for CDR2.